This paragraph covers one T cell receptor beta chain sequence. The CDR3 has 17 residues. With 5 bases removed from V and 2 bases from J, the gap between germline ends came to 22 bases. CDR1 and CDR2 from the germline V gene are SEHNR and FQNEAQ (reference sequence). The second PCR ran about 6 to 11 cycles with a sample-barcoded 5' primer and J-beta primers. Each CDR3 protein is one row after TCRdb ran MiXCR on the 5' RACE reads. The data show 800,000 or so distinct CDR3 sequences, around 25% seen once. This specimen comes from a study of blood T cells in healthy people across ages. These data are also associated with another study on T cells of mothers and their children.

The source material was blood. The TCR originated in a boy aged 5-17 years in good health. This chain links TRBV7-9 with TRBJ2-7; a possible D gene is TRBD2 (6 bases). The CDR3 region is CASSGSGGQTNPYEQYF. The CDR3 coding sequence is TGTGCCAGCAGCGGATCAGGAGGGCAGACAAATCCCTACGAGCAGTACTTC.